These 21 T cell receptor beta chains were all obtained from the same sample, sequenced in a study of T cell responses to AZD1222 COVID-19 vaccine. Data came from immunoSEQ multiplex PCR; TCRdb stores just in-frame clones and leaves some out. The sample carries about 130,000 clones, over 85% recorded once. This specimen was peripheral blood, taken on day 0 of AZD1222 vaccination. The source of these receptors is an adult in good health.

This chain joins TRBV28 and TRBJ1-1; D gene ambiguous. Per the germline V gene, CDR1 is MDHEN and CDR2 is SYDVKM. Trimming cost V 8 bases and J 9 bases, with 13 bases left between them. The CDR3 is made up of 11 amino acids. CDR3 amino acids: CASVSRWKAFF. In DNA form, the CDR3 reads TGTGCCAGCGTTAGCAGGTGGAAAGCTTTCTTT.

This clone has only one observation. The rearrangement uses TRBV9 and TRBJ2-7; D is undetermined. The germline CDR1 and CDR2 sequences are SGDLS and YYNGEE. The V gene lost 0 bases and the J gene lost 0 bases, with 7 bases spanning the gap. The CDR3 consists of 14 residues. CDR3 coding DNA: TGTGCCAGCAGCGTAGAGGGCATCTCCTACGAGCAGTACTTC. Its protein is CASSVEGISYEQYF. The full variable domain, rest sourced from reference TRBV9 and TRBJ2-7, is DSGVTQTPKHLITATGQRVTLRCSPRSGDLSVYWYQQSLDQGLQFLIQYYNGEERAKGNILERFSAQQFPDLHSELNLSSLELGDSALYFCASSVEGISYEQYFGPGTRLTVT.

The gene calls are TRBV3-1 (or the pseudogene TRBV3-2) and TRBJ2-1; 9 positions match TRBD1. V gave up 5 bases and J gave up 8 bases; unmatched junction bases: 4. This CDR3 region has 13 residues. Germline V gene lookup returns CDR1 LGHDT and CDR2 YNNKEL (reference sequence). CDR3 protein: CASSEDRGYEQFF. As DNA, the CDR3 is TGTGCCAGCAGCGAGGACAGGGGCTATGAGCAGTTCTTC.

The CDR3 coding sequence is TGTGCCAGCAGCTTAGTGGGGGACACCGGGGAGCTGTTTTTT. This translates into CASSLVGDTGELFF. The J gene is TRBJ2-2, the V gene TRBV7-9; D tentatively fits TRBD1 or TRBD2 (5 bases each). Per germline, CDR1 SEHNR and CDR2 FQNEAQ (reference sequence). This CDR3 spans 14 amino acids. V was shortened by 1 base and J by 3 bases, with 6 bases between the two germline ends.

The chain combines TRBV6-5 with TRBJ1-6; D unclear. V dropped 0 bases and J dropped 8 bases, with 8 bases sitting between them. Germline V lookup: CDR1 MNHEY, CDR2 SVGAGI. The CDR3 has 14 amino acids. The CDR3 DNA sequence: TGTGCCAGCAGTTACTCTACCATATATTCACCCCTCCACTTT. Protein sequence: CASSYSTIYSPLHF.

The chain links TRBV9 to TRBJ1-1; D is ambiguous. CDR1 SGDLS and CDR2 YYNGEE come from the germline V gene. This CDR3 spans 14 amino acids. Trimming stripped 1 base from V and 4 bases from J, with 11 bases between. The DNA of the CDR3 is TGTGCCAGCAGCGTACGCGTTCTGGGCACTGAAGCTTTCTTT. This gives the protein CASSVRVLGTEAFF. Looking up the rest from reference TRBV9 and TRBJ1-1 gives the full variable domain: DSGVTQTPKHLITATGQRVTLRCSPRSGDLSVYWYQQSLDQGLQFLIQYYNGEERAKGNILERFSAQQFPDLHSELNLSSLELGDSALYFCASSVRVLGTEAFFGQGTRLTVV.

The CDR3 protein is CAWSSGGPYNEQFF. DNA of the CDR3: TGTGCCTGGAGTAGCGGCGGGCCGTACAATGAGCAGTTCTTC. This chain connects TRBV30 to TRBJ2-1; a weak D match, TRBD2 (5 bases). The CDR3 sequence is 14 residues long. Germline V gene sequence: CDR1 GTSNPN, CDR2 SVGIG (reference sequence). Trimming took 2 bases from V and 4 from J, leaving 12 bases between them.

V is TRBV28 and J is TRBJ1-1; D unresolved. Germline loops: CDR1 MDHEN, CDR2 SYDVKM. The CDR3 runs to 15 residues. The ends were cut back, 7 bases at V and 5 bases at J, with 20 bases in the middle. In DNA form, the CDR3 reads TGTGCCAGCACTCCTGGTGGGCGGGATTCTACTGAAGCTTTCTTT. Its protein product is CASTPGGRDSTEAFF.

CDR3 sequence reads: CASSSPDRADQPQHF. CDR3 nucleotides: TGTGCCAGCAGCTCTCCGGACAGGGCTGACCAGCCCCAGCATTTT. The gene calls are TRBV7-9 and TRBJ1-5; 8 bases align to TRBD1. The CDR3 length is 15 residues. Germline CDR1 is SEHNR and CDR2 is FQNEAQ (reference sequence). V gave up 4 bases and J gave up 7 bases; unmatched junction bases: 9.

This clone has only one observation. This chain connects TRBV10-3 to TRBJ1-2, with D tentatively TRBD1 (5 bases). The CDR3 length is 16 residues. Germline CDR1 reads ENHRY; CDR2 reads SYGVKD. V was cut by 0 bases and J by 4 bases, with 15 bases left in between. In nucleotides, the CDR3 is TGTGCCATCAGTGAGTCGAGAGCGGGGCAGCTCTATGGCTACACCTTC. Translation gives CAISESRAGQLYGYTF.

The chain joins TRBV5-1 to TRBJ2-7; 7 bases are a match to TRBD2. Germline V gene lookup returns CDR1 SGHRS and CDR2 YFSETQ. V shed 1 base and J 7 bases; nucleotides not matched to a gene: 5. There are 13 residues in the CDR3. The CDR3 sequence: CASSLSLAEEQYF. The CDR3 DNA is TGCGCCAGCAGCTTGTCTCTAGCGGAAGAGCAGTACTTC. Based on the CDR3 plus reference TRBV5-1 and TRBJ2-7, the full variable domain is KAGVTQTPRYLIKTRGQQVTLSCSPISGHRSVSWYQQTPGQGLQFLFEYFSETQRNKGNFPGRFSGRQFSNSRSEMNVSTLELGDSALYLCASSLSLAEEQYFGPGTRLTVT.

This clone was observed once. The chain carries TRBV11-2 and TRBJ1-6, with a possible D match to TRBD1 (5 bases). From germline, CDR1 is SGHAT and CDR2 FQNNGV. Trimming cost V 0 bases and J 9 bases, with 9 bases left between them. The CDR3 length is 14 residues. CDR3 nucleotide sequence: TGTGCCAGCAGCTTAGAGAGAGGGACTTCACCCCTCCACTTT. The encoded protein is CASSLERGTSPLHF.

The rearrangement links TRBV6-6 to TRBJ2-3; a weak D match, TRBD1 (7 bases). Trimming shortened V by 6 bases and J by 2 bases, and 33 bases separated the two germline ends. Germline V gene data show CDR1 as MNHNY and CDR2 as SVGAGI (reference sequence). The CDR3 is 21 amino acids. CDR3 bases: TGTGCCAGCAGCTTGAGGGGATATGGAAGGGGGCGCGGCGGGACCACAGATACGCAGTATTTT. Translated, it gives CASSLRGYGRGRGGTTDTQYF.

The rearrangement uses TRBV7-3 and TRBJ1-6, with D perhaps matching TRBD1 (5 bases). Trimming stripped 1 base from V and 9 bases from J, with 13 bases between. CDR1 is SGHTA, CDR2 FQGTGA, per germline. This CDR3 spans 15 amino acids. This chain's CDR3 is CASSLNRGRGSPLHF. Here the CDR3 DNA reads TGTGCCAGCAGCTTAAATCGGGGAAGGGGTTCACCCCTCCACTTT.

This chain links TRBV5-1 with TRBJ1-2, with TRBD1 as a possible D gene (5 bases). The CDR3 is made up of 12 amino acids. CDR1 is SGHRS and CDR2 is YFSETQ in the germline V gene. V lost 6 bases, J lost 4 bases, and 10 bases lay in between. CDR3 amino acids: CASTDSRYGYTF. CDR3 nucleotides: TGCGCCAGCACCGACAGCCGCTATGGCTACACCTTC.

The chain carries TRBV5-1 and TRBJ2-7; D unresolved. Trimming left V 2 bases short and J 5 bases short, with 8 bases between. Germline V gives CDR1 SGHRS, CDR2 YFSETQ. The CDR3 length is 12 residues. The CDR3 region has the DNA TGCGCCAGCAGCTTTCGACCCCACGAGCAGTACTTC. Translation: CASSFRPHEQYF.

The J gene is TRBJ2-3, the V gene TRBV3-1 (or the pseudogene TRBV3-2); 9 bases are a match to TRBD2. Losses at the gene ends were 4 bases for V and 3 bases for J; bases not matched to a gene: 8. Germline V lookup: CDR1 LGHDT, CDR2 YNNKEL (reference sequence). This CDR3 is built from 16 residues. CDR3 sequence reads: CASSLGLALRTDTQYF. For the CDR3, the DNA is TGTGCCAGCAGCCTGGGACTAGCTTTGAGGACAGATACGCAGTATTTT.

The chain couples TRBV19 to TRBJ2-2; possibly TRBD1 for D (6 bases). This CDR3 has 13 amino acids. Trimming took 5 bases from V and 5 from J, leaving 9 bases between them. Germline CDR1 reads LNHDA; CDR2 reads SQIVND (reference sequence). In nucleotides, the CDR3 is TGTGCCAGTAGTGTAACAGGGACCGGGGAGCTGTTTTTT. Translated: CASSVTGTGELFF.

The CDR3 region is CASSVVPFLGPGNTQYF. The CDR3 bases are TGTGCCAGCAGCGTAGTTCCCTTCCTCGGCCCCGGTAATACGCAGTATTTT. The chain links TRBV9 to TRBJ2-3; D not resolved. The V gene lost 0 bases and the J gene lost 7 bases, with 21 bases spanning the gap. Germline loops: CDR1 SGDLS, CDR2 YYNGEE. The CDR3 is 17 amino acids.

This CDR3 is CASTASENTGELFF. CDR3 nucleotide sequence: TGTGCCAGCACGGCTAGCGAGAACACCGGGGAGCTGTTTTTT. J is TRBJ2-2 and V is TRBV6-4, with D maybe TRBD2 (6 bases). The germline V gene has CDR1 MRHNA and CDR2 SNTAGT. There are 14 residues in the CDR3. With 7 bases removed from V and 1 base from J, the gap between germline ends came to 10 bases.

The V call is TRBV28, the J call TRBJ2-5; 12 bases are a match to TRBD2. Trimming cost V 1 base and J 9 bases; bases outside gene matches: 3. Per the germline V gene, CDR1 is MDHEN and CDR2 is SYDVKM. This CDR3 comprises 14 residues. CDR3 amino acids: CASSLSGLAGPQYF. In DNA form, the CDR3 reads TGTGCCAGCAGTTTATCGGGACTAGCGGGTCCCCAGTACTTC.